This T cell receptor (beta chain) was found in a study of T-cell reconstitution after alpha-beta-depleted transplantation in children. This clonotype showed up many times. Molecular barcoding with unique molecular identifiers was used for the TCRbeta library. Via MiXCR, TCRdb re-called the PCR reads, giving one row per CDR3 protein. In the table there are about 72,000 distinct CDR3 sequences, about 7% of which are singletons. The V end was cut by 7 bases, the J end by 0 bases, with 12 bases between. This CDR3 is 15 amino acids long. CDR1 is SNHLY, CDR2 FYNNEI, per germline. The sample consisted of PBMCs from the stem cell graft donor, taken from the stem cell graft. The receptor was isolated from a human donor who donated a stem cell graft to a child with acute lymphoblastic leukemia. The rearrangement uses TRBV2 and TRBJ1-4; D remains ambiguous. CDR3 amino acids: CASKDKDTTNEKLFF. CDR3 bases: TGTGCCAGCAAAGATAAAGACACAACTAATGAAAAACTGTTTTTT.